Below, 11 T cell receptor beta chains from the same sample are listed, as sequenced in a study of technical replicates of blood from a handful of donors. The assay was immunoSEQ multiplex PCR, and TCRdb's table has in-frame clones only and misses some. The repertoire holds 66,000 or so clones, roughly 97% seen once, with approximately 0.19% in the top ten. Material: T cells isolated from PBMCs. Source of these receptors: a human donor in good health.

The V gene is TRBV19, the J gene TRBJ2-7; D is perhaps TRBD2 (6 bases). Trimming cost V 1 base and J 0 bases, with 10 bases left between them. This CDR3 is 15 amino acids long. Germline loops: CDR1 LNHDA, CDR2 SQIVND (reference sequence). The CDR3 is CASSIVGRSSYEQYF. CDR3 sequence (DNA): TGTGCCAGTAGTATAGTAGGGAGGAGCTCCTACGAGCAGTACTTC.

The V and J genes are TRBV2 and TRBJ2-7, with 8 positions matching TRBD1. This CDR3 comprises 14 residues. The trim removed 6 bases at V and 2 bases at J, leaving 6 bases unmatched. Germline values: CDR1 SNHLY, CDR2 FYNNEI. This chain's CDR3 is CASRVQGAAYEQYF. The CDR3 DNA sequence: TGTGCCAGCAGAGTCCAGGGGGCAGCCTACGAGCAGTACTTC.

The CDR3, as DNA: TGCGCCAGCAGCCAAGAATGGGGGACAGTCTCCTACGAGCAGTACTTC. This translates into CASSQEWGTVSYEQYF. The V and J genes are TRBV4-1 and TRBJ2-7; 7 nucleotides agree with TRBD1. V was clipped by 0 bases and J by 0 bases; unmatched bases: 5. The CDR3 contains 16 residues. The V gene's germline CDR1 is MGHRA and CDR2 YSYEKL.

The CDR3 sequence is CAISESTGGGTDTQYF. As DNA, the CDR3 is TGTGCCATCAGTGAGTCGACGGGAGGGGGCACAGATACGCAGTATTTT. The genes are TRBV10-3 and TRBJ2-3; the match to TRBD2 covers 8 bases. There are 16 residues in the CDR3. Germline CDR1 ENHRY, CDR2 SYGVKD. Trimming cost V 0 bases and J 1 base; bases outside gene matches: 3.

The chain couples TRBV5-8 to TRBJ2-2, with 8 bases fitting TRBD1. CDR1 and CDR2 from the germline V gene are SGHTS and YDEGEE. The CDR3 loop spans 15 amino acids. V was pared by 4 bases and J by 5 bases, with 7 bases of the junction left unmatched. CDR3 region: CASSPTGEWTGELFF. The CDR3 coding sequence is TGTGCCAGCAGCCCGACAGGGGAATGGACCGGGGAGCTGTTTTTT.

The chain has TRBV5-1 and TRBJ2-2, with D possibly TRBD2 on 5 matching bases. Trimming left V 0 bases short and J 6 bases short, with 9 bases between. There are 14 residues in the CDR3. Germline CDR1 and CDR2: SGHRS and YFSETQ. The CDR3 DNA sequence: TGCGCCAGCAGCTTGGCCACGAGGGCCGGGGAGCTGTTTTTT. This codes for CASSLATRAGELFF.

This chain connects TRBV27 to TRBJ2-2; D remains ambiguous. Germline assignment: CDR1 MNHEY and CDR2 SMNVEV (reference sequence). Deletions cut 4 bases from V and 5 bases from J, with 2 bases between. CDR3 size: 11 residues. CDR3 sequence: CASSSTGELFF. CDR3 coding DNA: TGTGCCAGCAGTTCGACCGGGGAGCTGTTTTTT.

In this sample, this clone turned up once. This sequence joins TRBV2 and TRBJ1-1; D unresolved. CDR1 and CDR2 (germline): SNHLY, FYNNEI. Between the trimmed V and J ends, which lost 9 bases and 10 bases, there was a span of 24 bases. CDR3 size: 14 residues. CDR3 nucleotides: TGTGCCAGTCGACCACCACCGGGGTCGCGGGGAGCTTTCTTT. This codes for CASRPPPGSRGAFF.

The rearrangement uses TRBV2 and TRBJ1-1; 7 nucleotides match TRBD1. J gave up 1 base and V 4 bases, and 9 bases lay outside the gene matches. Germline V CDR1 and CDR2: SNHLY, FYNNEI. CDR3 length equals 16 residues. CDR3 in DNA: TGTGCCAGCAGTGTCCAACTACAGGGGCGGAACACTGAAGCTTTCTTT. It yields the protein CASSVQLQGRNTEAFF. Full variable domain (rest looked up from reference TRBV2 and TRBJ1-1): EPEVTQTPSHQVTQMGQEVILRCVPISNHLYFYWYRQILGQKVEFLVSFYNNEISEKSEIFDDQFSVERPDGSNFTLKIRSTKLEDSAMYFCASSVQLQGRNTEAFFGQGTRLTVV.

The J gene is TRBJ2-7, the V gene TRBV19, with unresolved D. The CDR3 extends over 13 amino acids. CDR1 LNHDA and CDR2 SQIVND come from the germline V gene (reference sequence). Trimming left V 5 bases short and J 2 bases short, with 10 bases between. The chain's CDR3 is CASSRTNPYEQYF. The CDR3 region has the DNA TGTGCCAGTAGTCGAACAAATCCCTACGAGCAGTACTTC.

V gene TRBV7-2 combines with J gene TRBJ2-7, with 9 nucleotides matching TRBD2. The V and J ends lost 7 bases and 3 bases, in that order; junction bases with no gene match: 4. Germline V gene lookup returns CDR1 SGHTA and CDR2 FQGNSA. This CDR3 has 13 amino acids. The CDR3 coding sequence is TGTGCCAGCACCCGGACTAGCGTCTACGAGCAGTACTTC. Translating it yields CASTRTSVYEQYF. Together with reference TRBV7-2 and TRBJ2-7, the CDR3 gives the full variable domain: GAGVSQSPSNKVTEKGKDVELRCDPISGHTALYWYRQSLGQGLEFLIYFQGNSAPDKSGLPSDRFSAERTGGSVSTLTIQRTQQEDSAVYLCASTRTSVYEQYFGPGTRLTVT.